The next 8 T cell receptor beta chains were all read from a single sample in a study of cytomegalovirus exposure and HLA in healthy donors. 60 Vbeta and 13 Jbeta primers were used in PCR. Only in-frame clones appear in the TCRdb table, and some are missing; sequencing was by immunoSEQ multiplex PCR. The profile covers around 190,000 clones, with 60% to 80% appearing a single time and about 3.1% taken by the ten largest. Sequencing was done on a sample of PBMCs. All receptors come from a woman in her twenties or thirties in good health and CMV-seropositive.

The chain recombines TRBV28 with TRBJ1-2; D is unclear. The ends were cut back, 7 bases at V and 5 bases at J, with 14 bases in the middle. Per the germline V gene, CDR1 is MDHEN and CDR2 is SYDVKM. This CDR3 is built from 13 residues. CDR3 coding DNA: TGTGCCAGCACCTACAGCATAGATTATGGCTACACCTTC. Encoded protein: CASTYSIDYGYTF.

The J gene is TRBJ1-4, the V gene TRBV6-5; no clear D. From germline, CDR1 is MNHEY and CDR2 SVGAGI. Trimming cost V 4 bases and J 7 bases, with 10 bases left between them. This CDR3 comprises 13 residues. The CDR3 region is CASSSNSFEKLFF. CDR3 DNA: TGTGCCAGCAGTTCCAACAGTTTTGAAAAACTGTTTTTT.

The chain links TRBV2 to TRBJ1-1, with 7 bases that match TRBD1. Germline lookup yields CDR1 SNHLY and CDR2 FYNNEI. This CDR3 spans 13 amino acids. Trimming at V came to 8 bases and at J to 0 bases, leaving 3 bases not matched to a gene. CDR3 sequence (DNA): TGTGCCAGCGCGGGACAGCTGAACACTGAAGCTTTCTTT. Its translation: CASAGQLNTEAFF.

V and J are TRBV11-2 and TRBJ2-1; D is possibly TRBD2 (6 bases). The CDR3 is 12 amino acids. V was shortened by 3 bases and J by 9 bases, with 9 bases between the two germline ends. In germline, CDR1 is SGHAT, CDR2 FQNNGV. The CDR3 DNA follows: TGTGCCAGCAGCTTCCTAGCGCGTGAGCAGTTCTTC. This gives the protein CASSFLAREQFF.

The DNA of the CDR3 is TGTGCCAGCAGTTCGACCGGGACAGGGATAGGCGAGCAGTACTTC. This codes for CASSSTGTGIGEQYF. The J gene is TRBJ2-7, the V gene TRBV28; 9 bases are shared with TRBD1. The CDR3 sequence is 15 residues long. Trimming removed 4 bases from V and 6 bases from J; junction bases left unmatched: 10. The germline V gene has CDR1 MDHEN and CDR2 SYDVKM.

Worth noting for this clone: The junction differs from germline at one of its ends, possibly a read error. The V call is TRBV7-9, the J call TRBJ2-7; TRBD1 aligns across 9 bases. The CDR3 extends over 16 amino acids. CDR1 is SEHNR, CDR2 FQNEAQ, per germline (reference sequence). This CDR3 reads CSSSLTGTGKGYEQYF. Written as DNA, the CDR3 is TGTTCCAGCAGTTTAACCGGGACAGGGAAGGGATACGAGCAGTACTTC.

The V call is TRBV7-9, the J call TRBJ2-7; TRBD1 matches at 10 bases. This CDR3 spans 14 amino acids. CDR1 is SEHNR, CDR2 FQNEAQ, per germline (reference sequence). J gave up 7 bases and V 5 bases, and 8 bases lay outside the gene matches. The CDR3 reads CASSRHGQGGEQYF. The DNA for the CDR3 is TGTGCCAGCAGCCGACACGGACAGGGGGGTGAGCAGTACTTC.

V usage is TRBV9 and J usage is TRBJ2-1; D uncertain. Per the germline V gene, CDR1 is SGDLS and CDR2 is YYNGEE. The CDR3 extends over 13 amino acids. V was trimmed by 1 base and J by 6 bases, leaving 8 bases between them. The chain's CDR3 is CASSVSSLNEQFF. CDR3 sequence (DNA): TGTGCCAGCAGCGTAAGTAGCCTCAATGAGCAGTTCTTC.